Listed below are T cell receptor beta chains from one sample, sequenced in a study of cytotoxic CD8 clonotypes in ibrutinib-treated CLL. The protocol was immunoSEQ multiplex PCR, while the TCRdb copy is restricted to in-frame clones and leaves out a portion. The sample holds approximately 100,000 clones, about 53% seen once. Sequences were derived from PBMCs, sampled after 24 months of ibrutinib treatment. The receptors shown here come from a human donor with chronic lymphocytic leukemia. Each CDR3 is given with its conserved first and last residue. The order of the fields is D gene, clone size, V gene, J gene, CDR3 DNA, CDR3 protein. The D gene is left open where the match is weak. Some rows have no size entry. The others give once, few or many, or a class for an expanded clone.

>NA|once|TRBV5-1|TRBJ2-5
TGCGCCAGCAGCTTAGGACAAATGTACCAAGAGACCCAGTACTTC
CASSLGQMYQETQYF
>TRBD1|many|TRBV4-1|TRBJ2-2
TGCGCCAGCAGCCAAGATTTAACAGGGGGAGGTGGCACCGGGGAGCTGTTTTTT
CASSQDLTGGGGTGELFF
>NA|NA|TRBV4-2|TRBJ2-2
TGTGCCAGCAGCCAGCGGGACAGCAGGAACACCGGGGAGCTGTTTTTT
CASSQRDSRNTGELFF
>TRBD2|few|TRBV5-8|TRBJ2-2
TGTGCCAGCAGCCGAGGGAGCGGGGGCACCGGGGAGCTGTTTTTT
CASSRGSGGTGELFF
>NA|NA|TRBV29-1|TRBJ2-3
TGCAGCTTACGGAGGGGTAGTGGGGATACGCAGTATTTT
CSLRRGSGDTQYF
>NA|NA|TRBV18|TRBJ1-1
TGTGCCAGCTCACCATACTGGACAGAGAACACTGAAGCTTTCTTT
CASSPYWTENTEAFF
>NA|NA|TRBV30|TRBJ1-4
TGTGCCTGGAGTGTAGGGGGGGGTGGCGAAAAACTGTTTTTT
CAWSVGGGGEKLFF
>TRBD1|NA|TRBV4-1|TRBJ1-1
TGCGCCAGCACCCATGACAGGGCTAACACTGAAGCTTTCTTT
CASTHDRANTEAFF
>NA|NA|TRBV2|TRBJ2-2
TGTGCCAGTTCGAGGACAGCGAACACCGGGGAGCTGTTTTTT
CASSRTANTGELFF
>NA|NA|TRBV9|TRBJ1-5
TGTGCCAGCAGCGTAGACCCGAGTAAGAATGGAAGTCAGCCCCAGCATTTT
CASSVDPSKNGSQPQHF
>TRBD2|few|TRBV7-2|TRBJ2-5
TGTGCCAGCGGCCGGGGGGAAGGAGAGACCCAGTACTTC
CASGRGEGETQYF
>NA|NA|TRBV29-1|TRBJ1-1
TGCAGCGTTGCCCACGGACAGAAAGCTGAAGCTTTCTTT
CSVAHGQKAEAFF
>NA|NA|TRBV6-6|TRBJ2-7
TGTGCCAGCAGTTACCAGGGCTCCTACGAGCAGTACTTC
CASSYQGSYEQYF
>NA|NA|TRBV12-2|TRBJ1-5
TGTGCAAGTCGCTTAGCTTTCCAGCCCCAGCATTTT
CASRLAFQPQHF
>NA|NA|TRBV6-6|TRBJ1-1
TGTGCCAGCAGTTACTCGGAGGGCGCTGGGACTGAAGCTTTCTTT
CASSYSEGAGTEAFF
>TRBD2|NA|TRBV7-2|TRBJ2-1
TGTGCCAGCAGCTCCCTCTGGGGGGGGTCGGCTGAGCAGTTCTTC
CASSSLWGGSAEQFF
>NA|NA|TRBV25-1|TRBJ1-4
TGTGCCAGCAGTGAATCGGGAAGAGGAGGGGGTAATGAAAAACTGTTTTTT
CASSESGRGGGNEKLFF
>NA|NA|TRBV29-1|TRBJ2-5
TGCAGCCAGGTCGGCGGTGGACAAGAGACCCAGTACTTC
CSQVGGGQETQYF
>NA|NA|TRBV15|TRBJ1-2
TGTGCCACCAGCAGAGATAATCAGGGGGGCTACACCTTC
CATSRDNQGGYTF
>NA|once|TRBV7-2|TRBJ1-2
TGTGCCAGCAGCGCCTCCCTGGGGGGGGCAGAAGGCTACACCTTC
CASSASLGGAEGYTF
>NA|NA|TRBV6-6|TRBJ1-5
TGTGCCAGCAGTGGCCAGGCAGGGGTGGTTCAGCCCCAGCATTTT
CASSGQAGVVQPQHF
>NA|few|TRBV25-1|TRBJ2-7
TGTGCCAGCGGGGGCTACGAGCAGTACTTC
CASGGYEQYF
>NA|NA|TRBV27|TRBJ1-1
TGTGCCAGCAGCCGAACAGGGAACACTGAAGCTTTCTTT
CASSRTGNTEAFF
>TRBD1|NA|TRBV9|TRBJ1-4
TGTGCCAGCAGCGTAGGCTCCGGGACAGGGGGCCAAAAACTGTTTTTT
CASSVGSGTGGQKLFF
>TRBD1|NA|TRBV6-4|TRBJ1-1
TGTGCCAGCAGCCCTTCGACAGGGGACAGGGGTGAAGCTTTCTTT
CASSPSTGDRGEAFF
>NA|few|TRBV27|TRBJ1-1
TGTGCCAGCAGTTTATCTCGGCGGGCTGAAGCTTTCTTT
CASSLSRRAEAFF